Here is one T cell receptor (beta chain) with its context. Its antigen is not known. CDR3 size: 15 residues. V gave up 0 bases and J gave up 3 bases, with 11 bases separating them. Germline V lookup: CDR1 MGHRA, CDR2 YSYEKL. The data were obtained in a study of CD8 T cells in ankylosing spondylitis. Preparation of TCR beta libraries was done by quantitative 5'-RACE with molecular barcodes. TCRdb analysed the 5' RACE reads with MiXCR anew, one entry per CDR3 protein. Of just under 350,000 distinct CDR3 sequences listed, roughly 14% are singletons. Findings of the study overall: Significant enrichment of disease-linked clones was reported in matched ankylosing spondylitis synovial fluid. For ankylosing spondylitis blood, a TCR beta motif of seven to nine highly homologous variants appeared characteristic.

The TCR sequence derives from a male donor with ankylosing spondylitis or in good health (not recorded which). The source material was blood, either unsorted or a sorted T cell fraction (not recorded which). The rearrangement joins TRBV4-1 to TRBJ1-2; D gene unclear. The CDR3 loop reads CASSQDRHGDYGYTF. In DNA form, the CDR3 reads TGCGCCAGCAGCCAAGATCGTCACGGGGACTATGGCTACACCTTC.